Described below is a single TCR beta chain sequence and its context. The data belong to a study of blood T cell repertoires in COVID-19. This CDR3 comprises 13 residues. CDR1 and CDR2 from the germline V gene are SGHNT and YENEEA. V lost 2 bases to trimming and J lost 11 bases; unmatched junction nucleotides: 8. Assay: immunoSEQ multiplex PCR; the TCRdb copy retains only in-frame clones and omits some. The table includes roughly 140,000 clones, about nine tenths detected once. The sample comprised peripheral blood. The chain is built from TRBV11-3 and TRBJ1-1; 7 bases align to TRBD1. This TCR was sampled from a man aged 50-59 years with active or convalescent COVID-19. CDR3 region: CASSLNDRATAFF. The CDR3 DNA sequence: TGTGCCAGCAGCTTAAACGACAGGGCGACTGCTTTCTTT. The full variable domain, in which reference TRBV11-3 and TRBJ1-1 provide the parts outside the CDR3, is EAGVVQSPRYKIIEKKQPVAFWCNPISGHNTLYWYLQNLGQGPELLIRYENEEAVDDSQLPKDRFSAERLKGVDSTLKIQPAELGDSAVYLCASSLNDRATAFFGQGTRLTVV.